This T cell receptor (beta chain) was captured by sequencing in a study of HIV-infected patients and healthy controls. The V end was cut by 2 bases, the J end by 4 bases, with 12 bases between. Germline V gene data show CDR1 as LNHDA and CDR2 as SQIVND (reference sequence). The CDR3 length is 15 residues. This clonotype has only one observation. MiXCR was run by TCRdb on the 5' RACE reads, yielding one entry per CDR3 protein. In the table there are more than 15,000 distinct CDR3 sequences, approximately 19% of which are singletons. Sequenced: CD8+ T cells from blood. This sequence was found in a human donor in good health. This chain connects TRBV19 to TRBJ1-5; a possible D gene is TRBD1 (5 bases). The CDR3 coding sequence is TGTGCCAGTAGTATAATGTTTGCAGGGAATCAGCCCCAGCATTTT. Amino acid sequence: CASSIMFAGNQPQHF.